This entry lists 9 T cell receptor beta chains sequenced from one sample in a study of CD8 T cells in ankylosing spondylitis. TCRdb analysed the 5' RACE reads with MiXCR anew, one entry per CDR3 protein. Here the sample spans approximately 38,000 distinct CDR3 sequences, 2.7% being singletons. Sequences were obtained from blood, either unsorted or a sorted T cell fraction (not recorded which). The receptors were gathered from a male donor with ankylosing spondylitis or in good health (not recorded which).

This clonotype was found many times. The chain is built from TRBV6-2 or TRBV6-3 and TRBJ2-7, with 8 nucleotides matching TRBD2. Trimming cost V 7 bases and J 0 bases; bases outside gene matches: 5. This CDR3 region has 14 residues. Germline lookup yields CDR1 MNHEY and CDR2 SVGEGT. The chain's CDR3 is CASNASGFSYEQYF. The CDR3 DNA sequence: TGTGCCAGCAATGCTAGCGGGTTCTCCTACGAGCAGTACTTC.

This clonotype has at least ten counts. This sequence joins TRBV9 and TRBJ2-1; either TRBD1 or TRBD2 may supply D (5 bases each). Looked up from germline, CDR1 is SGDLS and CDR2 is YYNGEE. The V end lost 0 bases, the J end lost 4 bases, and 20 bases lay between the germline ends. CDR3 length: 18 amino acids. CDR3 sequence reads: CASSVAPPGTLGYNEQFF. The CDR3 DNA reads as TGTGCCAGCAGCGTAGCTCCCCCAGGGACCCTTGGTTACAATGAGCAGTTCTTC.

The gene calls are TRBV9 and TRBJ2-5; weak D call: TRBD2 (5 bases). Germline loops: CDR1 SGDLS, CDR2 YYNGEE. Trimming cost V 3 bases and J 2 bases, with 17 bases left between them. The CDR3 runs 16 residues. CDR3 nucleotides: TGTGCCAGCAGCGCAGAACCTCGGAGCGGACAAGAGACCCAGTACTTC. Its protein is CASSAEPRSGQETQYF.

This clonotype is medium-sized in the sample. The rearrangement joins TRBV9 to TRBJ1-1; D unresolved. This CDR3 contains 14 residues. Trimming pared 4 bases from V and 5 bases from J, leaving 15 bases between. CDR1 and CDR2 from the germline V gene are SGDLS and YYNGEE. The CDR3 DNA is TGTGCCAGCAGCCCCATTGGAGAAGCGACTGAAGCTTTCTTT. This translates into CASSPIGEATEAFF.

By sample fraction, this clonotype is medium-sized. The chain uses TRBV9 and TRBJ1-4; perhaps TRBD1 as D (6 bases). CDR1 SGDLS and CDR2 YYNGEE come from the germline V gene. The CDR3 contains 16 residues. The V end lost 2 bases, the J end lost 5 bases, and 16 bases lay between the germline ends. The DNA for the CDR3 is TGTGCCAGCAGCGTTCGGATCGGGACACCAAATGAAAAACTGTTTTTT. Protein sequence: CASSVRIGTPNEKLFF. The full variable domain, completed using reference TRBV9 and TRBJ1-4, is DSGVTQTPKHLITATGQRVTLRCSPRSGDLSVYWYQQSLDQGLQFLIQYYNGEERAKGNILERFSAQQFPDLHSELNLSSLELGDSALYFCASSVRIGTPNEKLFFGSGTQLSVL.

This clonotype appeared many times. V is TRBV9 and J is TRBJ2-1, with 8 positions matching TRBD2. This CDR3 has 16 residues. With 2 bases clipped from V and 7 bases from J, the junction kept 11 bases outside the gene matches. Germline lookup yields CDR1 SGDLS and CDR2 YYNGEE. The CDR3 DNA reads TGTGCCAGCAGCGTTGGAGCGGGAGCCCTCGGAAATGAGCAGTTCTTC. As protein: CASSVGAGALGNEQFF.

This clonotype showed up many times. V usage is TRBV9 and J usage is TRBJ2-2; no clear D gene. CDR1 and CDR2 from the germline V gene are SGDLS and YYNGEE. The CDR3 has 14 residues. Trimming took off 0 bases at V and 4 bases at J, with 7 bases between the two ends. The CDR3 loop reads CASSVGPGTGELFF. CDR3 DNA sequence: TGTGCCAGCAGCGTAGGCCCGGGCACCGGGGAGCTGTTTTTT.

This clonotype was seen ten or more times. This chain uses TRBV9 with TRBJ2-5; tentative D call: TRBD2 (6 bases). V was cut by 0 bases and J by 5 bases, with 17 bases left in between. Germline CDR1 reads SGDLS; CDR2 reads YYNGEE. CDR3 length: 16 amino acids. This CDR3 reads CASSVGAGPGVETQYF. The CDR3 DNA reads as TGTGCCAGCAGCGTAGGTGCCGGCCCGGGAGTCGAGACCCAGTACTTC.

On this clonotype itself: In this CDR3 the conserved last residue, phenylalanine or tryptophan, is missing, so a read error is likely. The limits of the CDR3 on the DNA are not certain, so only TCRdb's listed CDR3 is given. Here the CDR3 reads CASSQGLAGDEQYL. The chain combines TRBV21-1 with TRBJ2-7; the table calls TRBD2, which could not be checked here. TRBV21-1 is flagged as a pseudogene. The CDR3 has 14 residues if both end residues are counted.